Listed below are T cell receptor beta chains from one sample, sequenced in a study of T cell repertoires in ileal Crohn's disease. TCRdb's table, derived via immunoSEQ multiplex PCR, lists solely in-frame clones and lacks some. This table holds over 9,000 clones, roughly 80% found once. The sequenced material came from ileal tissue. The receptors originated from an adult with Crohn's disease. The CDR3 runs from the conserved cysteine through the conserved F or W. A D gene is named only where the DNA matches it firmly. The listing skips clone size in some rows; elsewhere it reads once, few, many or a size class.

size: -; J: TRBJ2-7; D: TRBD1; V: TRBV7-2; CDR3: CASSRPGTAFSYEQYF; DNA: TGTGCCAGCAGCAGACCCGGGACAGCTTTCTCCTACGAGCAGTACTTC
size: -; J: TRBJ2-7; D: -; V: TRBV21-1; CDR3: CASSKARDTFYEQYF; DNA: TGTGCCAGCAGCAAAGCGAGGGACACCTTCTACGAGCAGTACTTC
size: -; J: TRBJ2-2; D: TRBD2; V: TRBV29-1; CDR3: CSVDGLAGNTGELFF; DNA: TGCAGCGTTGACGGACTAGCGGGTAACACCGGGGAGCTGTTTTTT
size: -; J: TRBJ2-2; D: TRBD1; V: TRBV18; CDR3: CASSPSGTANTGELFF; DNA: TGTGCCAGCTCACCGTCCGGGACAGCGAACACCGGGGAGCTGTTTTTT
size: -; J: TRBJ2-5; D: TRBD2; V: TRBV7-9; CDR3: CASSSALGTSGRGQETQYF; DNA: TGTGCCAGCAGCTCGGCGCTCGGGACTAGCGGGAGGGGCCAAGAGACCCAGTACTTC
size: -; J: TRBJ2-7; D: -; V: TRBV2; CDR3: CASSVGHFYEQYF; DNA: TGTGCCAGCAGTGTCGGACACTTCTACGAGCAGTACTTC
size: -; J: TRBJ2-1; D: TRBD2; V: TRBV5-1; CDR3: CASSLAGMPSYNEQFF; DNA: TGCGCCAGCAGCCTAGCGGGTATGCCCTCCTACAATGAGCAGTTCTTC
size: -; J: TRBJ2-1; D: -; V: TRBV29-1; CDR3: CSFIGQGGDEQFF; DNA: TGCAGCTTTATCGGGCAGGGGGGCGATGAGCAGTTCTTC
size: -; J: TRBJ2-7; D: TRBD1; V: TRBV7-9; CDR3: CASSGLTGQTYEQYF; DNA: TGTGCCAGCAGCGGATTGACAGGGCAAACCTACGAGCAGTACTTC
size: -; J: TRBJ2-7; D: -; V: TRBV2; CDR3: CASSAWAEQYF; DNA: TGTGCCAGCAGTGCCTGGGCCGAGCAGTACTTC
size: -; J: TRBJ2-3; D: TRBD2; V: TRBV27; CDR3: CASSPASGREDTQYF; DNA: TGTGCCAGCAGTCCGGCTAGCGGGAGGGAAGATACGCAGTATTTT
size: -; J: TRBJ1-2; D: TRBD1; V: TRBV19; CDR3: CASGWDRSSYGYTF; DNA: TGTGCCAGTGGTTGGGACAGGAGTTCCTATGGCTACACCTTC
size: -; J: TRBJ2-1; D: TRBD2; V: TRBV4-2; CDR3: CASSQYGTSGGNEQFF; DNA: TGTGCCAGCAGCCAATACGGGACTAGCGGGGGAAATGAGCAGTTCTTC
size: -; J: TRBJ2-7; D: -; V: TRBV10-3; CDR3: CAVSVAGLYEQYF; DNA: TGTGCCGTCAGTGTTGCGGGGCTGTACGAGCAGTACTTC
size: -; J: TRBJ1-5; D: -; V: TRBV7-2; CDR3: CASSGQTDTGLYSNQPQHF; DNA: TGTGCCAGCAGCGGACAAACAGACACAGGGCTATATAGCAATCAGCCCCAGCATTTT
size: -; J: TRBJ1-2; D: TRBD1; V: TRBV29-1; CDR3: CSVAGQGGYTF; DNA: TGCAGCGTCGCGGGACAGGGAGGCTACACCTTC
size: few; J: TRBJ2-5; D: -; V: TRBV18; CDR3: CASSPPGVETQYF; DNA: TGTGCCAGCTCACCACCCGGGGTAGAGACCCAGTACTTC
size: -; J: TRBJ2-7; D: TRBD1; V: TRBV6-5; CDR3: CASSYSGQGVNEQYF; DNA: TGTGCCAGCAGTTACTCGGGACAGGGAGTGAACGAGCAGTACTTC
size: few; J: TRBJ1-1; D: -; V: TRBV7-9; CDR3: CASSLSVTDTEAFF; DNA: TGTGCCAGCAGCTTATCCGTCACGGACACTGAAGCTTTCTTT
size: -; J: TRBJ2-1; D: TRBD2; V: TRBV9; CDR3: CASSERTSGNEQFF; DNA: TGTGCCAGCAGCGAAAGGACTAGCGGCAATGAGCAGTTCTTC
size: -; J: TRBJ2-3; D: TRBD1; V: TRBV30; CDR3: CAWAEGATQYF; DNA: TGTGCCTGGGCAGAGGGGGCTACGCAGTATTTT
size: -; J: TRBJ1-6; D: TRBD1; V: TRBV5-1; CDR3: CASSLRSGGIYNSPLHF; DNA: TGCGCCAGCAGCTTGAGGTCAGGGGGGATCTATAATTCACCCCTCCACTTT
size: -; J: TRBJ2-1; D: TRBD2; V: TRBV27; CDR3: CASSSRERYNEQFF; DNA: TGTGCCAGCAGCTCGCGGGAGAGGTACAATGAGCAGTTCTTC
size: -; J: TRBJ2-2; D: -; V: TRBV2; CDR3: CASKSETTDVGELFF; DNA: TGTGCCAGCAAGTCGGAGACTACCGACGTCGGGGAGCTGTTTTTT
size: -; J: TRBJ1-1; D: -; V: TRBV4-2; CDR3: CASSQVEGNLNEAFF; DNA: TGTGCCAGCAGCCAAGTCGAGGGTAATTTAAATGAAGCTTTCTTT
size: -; J: TRBJ2-1; D: TRBD2; V: TRBV6-5; CDR3: CASSYDSGSYNEQFF; DNA: TGTGCCAGCAGTTATGATAGCGGGAGTTACAATGAGCAGTTCTTC
size: -; J: TRBJ1-5; D: TRBD1; V: TRBV28; CDR3: CASSLWGTGNNQPQHF; DNA: TGTGCCAGCAGTTTATGGGGGACAGGGAACAATCAGCCCCAGCATTTT
size: -; J: TRBJ1-4; D: -; V: TRBV25-1; CDR3: CASSPRGEKLFF; DNA: TGTGCCAGCAGTCCTCGGGGGGAAAAACTGTTTTTT
size: -; J: TRBJ2-7; D: -; V: TRBV6-1; CDR3: CASNTYEQYF; DNA: TGTGCCAGCAACACCTACGAGCAGTACTTC
size: -; J: TRBJ2-7; D: TRBD1; V: TRBV13; CDR3: CASSLGTGRLEQYF; DNA: TGTGCCAGCAGCTTAGGGACAGGGCGTCTCGAGCAGTACTTC
size: -; J: TRBJ2-1; D: TRBD2; V: TRBV6-5; CDR3: CASIAGLAVYNEQFF; DNA: TGTGCCAGCATTGCCGGACTAGCGGTCTACAATGAGCAGTTCTTC
size: -; J: TRBJ1-6; D: TRBD1; V: TRBV6-5; CDR3: CASSPSGGYNSPLHF; DNA: TGTGCCAGCAGCCCCTCAGGGGGTTATAATTCACCCCTCCACTTT
size: -; J: TRBJ2-5; D: TRBD1; V: TRBV7-9; CDR3: CASSLGQGARETQYF; DNA: TGTGCCAGCAGCTTAGGACAGGGGGCACGGGAGACCCAGTACTTC
size: -; J: TRBJ1-2; D: -; V: TRBV7-3; CDR3: CASSFSPDSNYGYTF; DNA: TGTGCCAGCAGCTTTAGTCCGGACAGCAACTATGGCTACACCTTC
size: -; J: TRBJ1-5; D: -; V: TRBV7-2; CDR3: CASSQRSTGTGNQPQHF; DNA: TGTGCCAGCAGCCAGAGGAGTACAGGGACGGGGAATCAGCCCCAGCATTTT
size: -; J: TRBJ2-1; D: TRBD2; V: TRBV5-1; CDR3: CASSDRLAGGNEQFF; DNA: TGCGCCAGCAGCGATAGACTAGCGGGAGGGAATGAGCAGTTCTTC
size: -; J: TRBJ2-5; D: TRBD2; V: TRBV5-3; CDR3: CARSWGGPWTSGSGGETQYF; DNA: TGTGCCAGAAGCTGGGGGGGGCCTTGGACTAGCGGGAGCGGGGGGGAGACCCAGTACTTC
size: -; J: TRBJ2-1; D: TRBD1; V: TRBV28; CDR3: CASSLSGTGFSEQFF; DNA: TGTGCCAGCAGTTTATCCGGGACAGGGTTTAGTGAGCAGTTCTTC
size: -; J: TRBJ2-3; D: -; V: TRBV11-3; CDR3: CASSRGAGTDTQYF; DNA: TGTGCCAGCAGCCGGGGAGCGGGCACAGATACGCAGTATTTT
size: -; J: TRBJ2-3; D: -; V: TRBV6-1; CDR3: CASSDPSQRGSTDTQYF; DNA: TGTGCCAGCAGTGACCCTTCCCAACGCGGTTCCACAGATACGCAGTATTTT
size: -; J: TRBJ2-2; D: TRBD2; V: TRBV6-6; CDR3: CASSLPLAGGPRELFF; DNA: TGTGCCAGCAGTCTCCCCCTAGCGGGAGGGCCCAGGGAGCTGTTTTTT
size: few; J: TRBJ1-4; D: -; V: TRBV10-3; CDR3: CAIRGLYGEKLFF; DNA: TGTGCCATCAGGGGACTGTATGGCGAAAAACTGTTTTTT
size: -; J: TRBJ1-3; D: -; V: TRBV9; CDR3: CASSVAPDSGNTIYF; DNA: TGTGCCAGCAGCGTAGCCCCAGACTCTGGAAACACCATATATTTT
size: -; J: TRBJ2-3; D: -; V: TRBV25-1; CDR3: CASSEMGNGITDTQYF; DNA: TGTGCCAGCAGTGAAATGGGCAATGGCATTACAGATACGCAGTATTTT
size: once; J: TRBJ1-2; D: -; V: TRBV19; CDR3: CASSIRLRTDYGYTF; DNA: TGTGCCAGTAGTATTAGATTACGGACAGACTATGGCTACACCTTC
size: -; J: TRBJ2-3; D: TRBD2; V: TRBV5-4; CDR3: CASSGEGIRAQYF; DNA: TGTGCCAGCAGCGGGGAGGGGATCCGAGCGCAGTATTTT
size: -; J: TRBJ1-2; D: -; V: TRBV25-1; CDR3: CASSERRGGELDGYTF; DNA: TGTGCCAGCAGTGAAAGGAGGGGGGGAGAATTGGATGGCTACACCTTC
size: -; J: TRBJ2-7; D: TRBD1; V: TRBV6-5; CDR3: CASSRQGIAYEQYF; DNA: TGTGCCAGCAGTCGACAGGGGATCGCGTACGAGCAGTACTTC
size: -; J: TRBJ2-3; D: TRBD2; V: TRBV19; CDR3: CASSHGPGGISTDTQYF; DNA: TGTGCCAGTAGCCACGGCCCCGGGGGGATTAGCACAGATACGCAGTATTTT
size: -; J: TRBJ1-6; D: TRBD1; V: TRBV2; CDR3: CASWTGDRVQTLHF; DNA: TGTGCCAGTTGGACAGGGGACCGCGTACAGACCCTCCACTTT
size: -; J: TRBJ2-5; D: TRBD1; V: TRBV10-3; CDR3: CAISEIWTGGPGETQYF; DNA: TGTGCCATCAGTGAGATCTGGACAGGGGGCCCCGGTGAGACCCAGTACTTC
size: -; J: TRBJ2-5; D: -; V: TRBV18; CDR3: CASSPSPGVQETQYF; DNA: TGTGCCAGCTCACCATCACCGGGGGTCCAAGAGACCCAGTACTTC
size: once; J: TRBJ2-3; D: TRBD1; V: TRBV6-5; CDR3: CASSYGTESLDTQYF; DNA: TGTGCCAGCAGTTACGGGACAGAATCATTAGATACGCAGTATTTT
size: -; J: TRBJ1-1; D: -; V: TRBV5-8; CDR3: CASSLAEVIEAFF; DNA: TGTGCCAGCAGCTTGGCCGAGGTTATTGAAGCTTTCTTT